This is a list of T cell receptor beta chains from one sample in a study of sequential checkpoint blockade in melanoma. Sequencing was performed with immunoSEQ multiplex PCR; in TCRdb, only in-frame clones are kept and a portion is missing. The table lists thousands of clones, approximately 20% of them singletons. Sequenced material: tumor tissue (inferred from file names), taken from a patient given nivolumab and ipilimumab in sequence. The source of these receptors is a human donor with melanoma. Both conserved end residues are trimmed from each CDR3. The size field is filled for only some rows; it gives once, few, many or a size class.

J gene,V gene,clone size,CDR3 protein
TRBJ2-1,TRBV28,-,ASSLAGLKYNEQF
TRBJ2-5,TRBV6-8,many,ASSYALAGLRETQY
TRBJ1-1,TRBV29-1,-,SGQGMGTEAF
TRBJ1-1,TRBV28,medium-sized,ATLRDRVTEAF
TRBJ2-1,TRBV11-3,many,ASRGHELDSGLF
TRBJ2-5,TRBV11-3,many,ASSLGFSGETQY
TRBJ1-2,TRBV9,medium-sized,ASDKGQGRGYT
TRBJ2-7,TRBV27,-,ASSLRWGGRYEQY
TRBJ2-2,TRBV18,-,ASSPGQVNTGELF
TRBJ1-1,TRBV9,many,ASSDNQGLMYTEAF
TRBJ2-2,TRBV7-6,few,ASSLAQRGLENSNTGELF
TRBJ2-7,TRBV10-3,-,AISESVSQGNYEQY
TRBJ2-2,TRBV14,-,ASSQVPVWGQDTGELF
TRBJ1-5,TRBV6-8,few,ASSYSGGNQPQH
TRBJ2-7,TRBV6-8,-,ASSSSTLALLYEQY
TRBJ2-7,TRBV4-1,-,ASSQDSRPIYEQY
TRBJ2-1,TRBV6-8,-,ASSSLFRSWDEQF
TRBJ1-5,TRBV30,few,AWRRRTGGERGCNQPQH
TRBJ2-7,TRBV16,-,ASSLGGLNEQY
TRBJ2-7,TRBV12-5,-,ASGPDTGQRKQY